These 7 T cell receptor beta chains originate from one sample sequenced in a study of T cells in Graves' hyperthyroidism and ophthalmopathy. Template material for amplifying TCR beta CDR3 regions consisted of RNA transcripts. In the first-round RT-PCR of the TCR CDR3, the HTBI primer set was used. TCRdb itself ran the multiplex PCR reads through MiXCR, one entry per CDR3 protein. Among a few hundred thousand distinct CDR3 sequences listed, 15% to 19% were seen once. Source material: blood. These receptors all stem from a woman in her twenties or thirties with Graves' hyperthyroidism.

In its sample, this clonotype was seen many times. The chain has TRBV29-1 and TRBJ1-1; TRBD1 might be the D (5 bases). The CDR3 has 12 residues. Germline V CDR1 and CDR2: SQVTM, ANQGSEA. V was pared by 4 bases and J by 2 bases, with 8 bases between. CDR3 nucleotides: TGCAGCGTTGTACAGGTTAACACTGAAGCTTTCTTT. Translation: CSVVQVNTEAFF.

Comments on this clonotype: A clone one base away is much larger, so this may be a read error. The J gene is TRBJ1-1, the V gene TRBV11-1; possible D gene TRBD1, 5 bases. Per the germline V gene, CDR1 is SGHAT and CDR2 is FQDESV (reference sequence). V was clipped by 0 bases and J by 4 bases, with 9 bases between them. This CDR3 region has 14 residues. DNA for the CDR3: TGTGCCAGCAGCTTAGCGGACGGGGGCACTGAAGCTTTCTTT. It translates to CASSLADGGTEAFF. The full variable domain, in which reference TRBV11-1 and TRBJ1-1 provide the parts outside the CDR3, is EAEVAQSPRYKITEKSQAVAFWCDPISGHATLYWYRQILGQGPELLVQFQDESVVDDSQLPKDRFSAERLKGVDSTLKIQPAELGDSAMYLCASSLADGGTEAFFGQGTRLTVV.

This clonotype was picked up many times. This sequence joins TRBV27 and TRBJ2-7, with 9 bases lining up with TRBD2. CDR3 length: 17 residues. With V trimmed by 0 bases and J by 6 bases, 12 bases remained unmatched. CDR1 is MNHEY, CDR2 SMNVEV, per germline (reference sequence). The CDR3 loop reads CASSLSRTLAGAGEQYF. Written as DNA, the CDR3 is TGTGCCAGCAGTTTATCGCGAACTTTAGCGGGAGCGGGCGAGCAGTACTTC.

This clonotype was counted ten times or more. The chain is built from TRBV9 and TRBJ1-1, with unresolved D. In germline, CDR1 is SGDLS, CDR2 YYNGEE. The germline V and J ends were trimmed by 5 bases and 0 bases, with 11 bases remaining between them. The CDR3 is 14 amino acids. CDR3 protein: CASSPRWVNTEAFF. The CDR3 bases are TGTGCCAGCAGTCCTCGGTGGGTGAACACTGAAGCTTTCTTT.

This clonotype was observed many times. The genes are TRBV27 and TRBJ1-1, with a weak D call TRBD1 (6 bases). Trimming stripped 9 bases from V and 0 bases from J, with 26 bases between. Germline V gene lookup returns CDR1 MNHEY and CDR2 SMNVEV (reference sequence). The length of the CDR3 is 18 residues. The CDR3 nucleotides are TGTGCCAGTCACCCCGAGGGGGGGCGCAAAGCCATGAACACTGAAGCTTTCTTT. Its protein product is CASHPEGGRKAMNTEAFF.

In DNA form, the CDR3 reads TGTGCCAGCAGCCGACGGACAGATACCGGGGAGCAGTACTTC. It is translated as CASSRRTDTGEQYF. This rearrangement joins TRBV3-1 to TRBJ2-7, with D tentatively TRBD1 (6 bases). This CDR3 has 14 amino acids. Trimming shortened V by 4 bases and J by 7 bases, and 17 bases separated the two germline ends. Per the germline V gene, CDR1 is LGHDT and CDR2 is YNNKEL (reference sequence).

At least ten counts were recorded for this clonotype. The CDR3 DNA sequence: TGCAGCGTTGAAGATAACGATACCTACGAGCAGTACTTC. The encoded protein is CSVEDNDTYEQYF. This sequence joins TRBV29-1 and TRBJ2-7; no definite D call. The CDR3 has 13 amino acids. V was pared by 0 bases and J by 2 bases, with 8 bases between. From germline, CDR1 is SQVTM and CDR2 ANQGSEA.